What follows describes a single T cell receptor (beta chain). Original processing notes: Amplification of reference gene primers was used by the study to estimate nucleated cell counts. Sequenced by immunoSEQ multiplex PCR; TCRdb stores in-frame clones only, minus some. V and J calls and clone size are copied from that table; D and trimming were computed from the DNA. The sample contains roughly 140,000 clones, around 81% of which appear only once. The data originate from a study of blood T cell repertoires in COVID-19. As for the study in general: COVID-19 samples, acute and convalescent, were from the United States, Italy and Spain. The cDNA or gDNA used as material had been derived from T cells, B-cell-depleted T cells, or PBMCs.

This CDR3 spans 19 amino acids. After removal of 8 bases from V and 5 bases from J, the junction contained 17 bases not matched to a gene. The germline gives CDR1 SGHRS, CDR2 YFSETQ. This TCR was sampled from a human donor in a cohort sampled during active COVID-19. The source material was peripheral blood. The chain has TRBV5-1 and TRBJ2-2, with TRBD2 matching 14 bases. CDR3 sequence (DNA): TGCGCCAGGATCATTCCGGGGACTAGCGGGAGTTCGGAAACCGGGGAGCTGTTTTTT. This encodes CARIIPGTSGSSETGELFF.